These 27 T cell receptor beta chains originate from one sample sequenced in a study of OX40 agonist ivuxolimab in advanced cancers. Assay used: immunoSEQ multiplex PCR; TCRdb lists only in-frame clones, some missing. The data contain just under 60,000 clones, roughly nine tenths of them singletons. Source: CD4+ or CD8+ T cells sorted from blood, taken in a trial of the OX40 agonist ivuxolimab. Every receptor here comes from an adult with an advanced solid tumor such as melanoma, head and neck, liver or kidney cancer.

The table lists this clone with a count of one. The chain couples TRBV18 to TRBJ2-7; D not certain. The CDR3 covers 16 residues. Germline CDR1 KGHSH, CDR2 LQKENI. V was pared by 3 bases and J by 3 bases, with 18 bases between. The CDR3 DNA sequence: TGTGCCAGCTCACCGACCGCCCTGTCAAGCAGCTACGAGCAGTACTTC. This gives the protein CASSPTALSSSYEQYF.

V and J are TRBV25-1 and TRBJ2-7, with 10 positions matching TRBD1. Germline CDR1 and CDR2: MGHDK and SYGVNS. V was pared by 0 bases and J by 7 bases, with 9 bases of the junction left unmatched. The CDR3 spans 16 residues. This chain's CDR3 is CASSEYFGQGGWEQYF. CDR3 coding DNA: TGTGCCAGCAGTGAATATTTTGGACAGGGGGGCTGGGAGCAGTACTTC.

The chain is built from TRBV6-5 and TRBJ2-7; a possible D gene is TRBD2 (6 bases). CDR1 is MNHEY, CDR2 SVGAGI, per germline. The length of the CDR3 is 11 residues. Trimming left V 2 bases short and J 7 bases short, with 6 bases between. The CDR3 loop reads CASSYAGEQYF. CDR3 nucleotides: TGTGCCAGCAGTTACGCGGGAGAGCAGTACTTC.

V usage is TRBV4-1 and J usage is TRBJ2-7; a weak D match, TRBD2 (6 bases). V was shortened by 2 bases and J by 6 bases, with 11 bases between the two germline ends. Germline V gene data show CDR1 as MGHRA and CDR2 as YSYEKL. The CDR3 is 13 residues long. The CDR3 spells CASSQQLAGEQYF. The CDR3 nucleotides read TGCGCCAGCAGCCAACAACTAGCTGGCGAGCAGTACTTC.

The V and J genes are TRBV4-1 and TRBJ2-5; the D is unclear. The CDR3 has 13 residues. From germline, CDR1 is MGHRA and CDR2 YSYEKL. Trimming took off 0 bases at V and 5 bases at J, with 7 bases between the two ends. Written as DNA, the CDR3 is TGCGCCAGCAGCCAAGAGACTTGGGAGACCCAGTACTTC. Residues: CASSQETWETQYF.

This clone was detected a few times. The CDR3 protein is CASSFGGEAFF. CDR3 coding DNA: TGTGCCAGCAGCTTTGGGGGTGAAGCTTTCTTT. The chain carries TRBV11-2 and TRBJ1-1; D possibly corresponds to TRBD1 (5 bases). Trimming took off 3 bases at V and 7 bases at J, with 6 bases between the two ends. The CDR3 extends over 11 amino acids. In germline, CDR1 is SGHAT, CDR2 FQNNGV.

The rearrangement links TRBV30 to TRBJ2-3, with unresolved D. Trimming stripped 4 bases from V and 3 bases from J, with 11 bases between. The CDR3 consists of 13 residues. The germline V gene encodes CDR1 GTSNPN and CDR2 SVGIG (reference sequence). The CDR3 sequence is CAWTLVKTDTQYF. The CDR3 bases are TGTGCCTGGACCCTCGTAAAGACAGATACGCAGTATTTT. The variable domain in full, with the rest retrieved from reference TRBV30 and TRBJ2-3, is SQTIHQWPATLVQPVGSPLSLECTVEGTSNPNLYWYRQAAGRGLQLLFYSVGIGQISSEVPQNLSASRPQDRQFILSSKKLLLSDSGFYLCAWTLVKTDTQYFGPGTRLTVL.

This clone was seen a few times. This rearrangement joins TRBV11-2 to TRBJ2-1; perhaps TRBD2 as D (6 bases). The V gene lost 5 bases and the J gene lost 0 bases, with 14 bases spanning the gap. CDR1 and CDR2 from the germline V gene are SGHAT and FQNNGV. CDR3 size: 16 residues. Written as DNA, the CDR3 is TGTGCCAGCAGCCCCCCGGACGGGAGCTCCTACAATGAGCAGTTCTTC. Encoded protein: CASSPPDGSSYNEQFF.

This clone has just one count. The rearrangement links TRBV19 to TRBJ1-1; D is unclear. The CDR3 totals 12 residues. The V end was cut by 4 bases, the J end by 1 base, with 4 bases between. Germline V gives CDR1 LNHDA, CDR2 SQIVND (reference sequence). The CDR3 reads CASSRGNTEAFF. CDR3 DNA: TGTGCCAGTAGTAGGGGGAACACTGAAGCTTTCTTT.

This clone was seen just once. In nucleotides, the CDR3 is TGTGCCAGCAGCCATTACAGGGATGAGCAGTACTTC. It yields the protein CASSHYRDEQYF. The chain employs TRBV7-6 and TRBJ2-7, with D possibly matching TRBD1 (6 bases). The CDR3 is made up of 12 amino acids. Germline V gene data show CDR1 as SGHVS and CDR2 as FNYEAQ. The V end was cut by 5 bases, the J end by 7 bases, with 12 bases between.

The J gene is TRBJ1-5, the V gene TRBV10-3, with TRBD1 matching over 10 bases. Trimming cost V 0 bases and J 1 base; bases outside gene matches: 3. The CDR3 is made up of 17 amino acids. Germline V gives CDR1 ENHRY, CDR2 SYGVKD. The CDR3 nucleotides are TGTGCCATCAGTGAGTCGAGGACAGGGGGGAGCAATCAGCCCCAGCATTTT. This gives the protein CAISESRTGGSNQPQHF.

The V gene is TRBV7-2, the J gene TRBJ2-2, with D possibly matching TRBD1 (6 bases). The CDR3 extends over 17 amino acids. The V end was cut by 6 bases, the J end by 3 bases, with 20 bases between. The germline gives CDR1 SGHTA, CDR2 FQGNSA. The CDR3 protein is CASSRERGGFYTGELFF. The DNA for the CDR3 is TGTGCCAGCAGTAGGGAGCGAGGGGGATTTTACACCGGGGAGCTGTTTTTT.

Here the CDR3 reads CSIADRSYEQYF. As DNA, the CDR3 is TGCAGCATAGCAGACAGGTCCTACGAGCAGTACTTC. The J gene is TRBJ2-7, the V gene TRBV29-1, with D maybe TRBD1 (6 bases). Germline CDR1 is SQVTM and CDR2 is ANQGSEA. The germline V and J ends were trimmed by 8 bases and 1 base, with 12 bases remaining between them. CDR3 length: 12 residues.

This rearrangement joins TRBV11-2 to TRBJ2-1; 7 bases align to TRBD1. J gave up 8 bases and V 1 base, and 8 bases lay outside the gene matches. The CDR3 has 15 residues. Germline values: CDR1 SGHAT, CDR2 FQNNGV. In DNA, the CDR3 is TGTGCCAGCAGCTTAGGGCTAGGGGGCTGGGATGAGCAGTTCTTC. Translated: CASSLGLGGWDEQFF. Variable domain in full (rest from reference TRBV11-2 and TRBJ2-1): EAGVAQSPRYKIIEKRQSVAFWCNPISGHATLYWYQQILGQGPKLLIQFQNNGVVDDSQLPKDRFSAERLKGVDSTLKIQPAKLEDSAVYLCASSLGLGGWDEQFFGPGTRLTVL.

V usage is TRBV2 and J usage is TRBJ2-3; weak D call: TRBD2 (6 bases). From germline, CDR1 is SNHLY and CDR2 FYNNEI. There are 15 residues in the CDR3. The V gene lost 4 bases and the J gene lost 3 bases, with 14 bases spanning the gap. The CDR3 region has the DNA TGTGCCAGCAGTGTAGGAGGGTTGCCGACAGATACGCAGTATTTT. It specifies CASSVGGLPTDTQYF.

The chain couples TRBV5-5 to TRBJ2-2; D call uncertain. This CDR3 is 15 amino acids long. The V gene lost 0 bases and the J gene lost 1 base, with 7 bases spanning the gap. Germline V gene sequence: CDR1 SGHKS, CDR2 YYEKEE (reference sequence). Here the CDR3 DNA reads TGTGCCAGCAGCTTGGGCCAACAGAACACCGGGGAGCTGTTTTTT. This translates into CASSLGQQNTGELFF.

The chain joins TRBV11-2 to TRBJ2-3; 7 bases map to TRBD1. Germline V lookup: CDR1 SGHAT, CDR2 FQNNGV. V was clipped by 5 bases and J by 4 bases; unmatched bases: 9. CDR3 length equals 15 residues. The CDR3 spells CASSRRGLVADTQYF. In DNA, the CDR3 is TGTGCCAGCAGCCGAAGGGGGCTGGTGGCAGATACGCAGTATTTT.

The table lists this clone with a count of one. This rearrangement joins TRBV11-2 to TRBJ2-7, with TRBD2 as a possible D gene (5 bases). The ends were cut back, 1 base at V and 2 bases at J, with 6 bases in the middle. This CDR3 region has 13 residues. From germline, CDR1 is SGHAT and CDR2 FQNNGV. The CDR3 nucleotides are TGTGCCAGCAGCTTAGCCGGGGCCTACGAGCAGTACTTC. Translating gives CASSLAGAYEQYF.

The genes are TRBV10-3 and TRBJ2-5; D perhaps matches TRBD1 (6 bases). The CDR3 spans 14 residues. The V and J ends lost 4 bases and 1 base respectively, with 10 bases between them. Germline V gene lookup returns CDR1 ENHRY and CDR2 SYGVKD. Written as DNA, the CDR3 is TGTGCCATCAGTGCAGGGGAAGCCCAAGAGACCCAGTACTTC. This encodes CAISAGEAQETQYF.

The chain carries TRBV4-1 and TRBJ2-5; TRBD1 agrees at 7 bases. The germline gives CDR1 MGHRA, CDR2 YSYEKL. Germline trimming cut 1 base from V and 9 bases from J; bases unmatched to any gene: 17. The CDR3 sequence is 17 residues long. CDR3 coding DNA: TGCGCCAGCAGCCAAGTCTACGGGACAGACAGCCCTTACGCCCAGTACTTC. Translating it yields CASSQVYGTDSPYAQYF.

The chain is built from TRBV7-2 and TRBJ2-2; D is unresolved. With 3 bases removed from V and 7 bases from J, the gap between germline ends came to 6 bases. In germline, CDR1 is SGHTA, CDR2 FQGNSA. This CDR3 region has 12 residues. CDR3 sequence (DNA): TGTGCCAGCAGCTTGAGGCACGGGGAGCTGTTTTTT. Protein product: CASSLRHGELFF.

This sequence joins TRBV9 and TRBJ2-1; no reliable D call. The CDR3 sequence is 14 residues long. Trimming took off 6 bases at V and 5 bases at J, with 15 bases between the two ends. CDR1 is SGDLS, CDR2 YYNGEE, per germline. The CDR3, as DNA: TGTGCCAGCAACGTTGATGGGCTTAACAATGAGCAGTTCTTC. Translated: CASNVDGLNNEQFF.

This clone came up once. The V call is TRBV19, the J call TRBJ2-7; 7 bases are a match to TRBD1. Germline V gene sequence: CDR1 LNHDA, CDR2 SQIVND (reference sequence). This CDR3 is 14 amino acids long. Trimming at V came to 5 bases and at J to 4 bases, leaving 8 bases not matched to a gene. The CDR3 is CASSPDRVGYEQYF. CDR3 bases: TGTGCCAGTAGTCCCGACAGGGTAGGATACGAGCAGTACTTC.

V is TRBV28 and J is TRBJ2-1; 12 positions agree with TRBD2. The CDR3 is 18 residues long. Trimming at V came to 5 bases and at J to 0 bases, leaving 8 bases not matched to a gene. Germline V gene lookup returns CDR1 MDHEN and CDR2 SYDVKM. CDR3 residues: CASSTRTSGTSSYNEQFF. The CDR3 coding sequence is TGTGCCAGCAGTACCCGGACTAGCGGGACGAGCTCCTACAATGAGCAGTTCTTC.

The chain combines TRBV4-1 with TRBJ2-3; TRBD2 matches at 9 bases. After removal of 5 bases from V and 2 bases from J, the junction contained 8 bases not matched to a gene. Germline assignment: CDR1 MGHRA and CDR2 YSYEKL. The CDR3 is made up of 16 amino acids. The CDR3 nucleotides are TGCGCCAGCAGCTCACCCGGGACTAGCATCACAGATACGCAGTATTTT. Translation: CASSSPGTSITDTQYF.

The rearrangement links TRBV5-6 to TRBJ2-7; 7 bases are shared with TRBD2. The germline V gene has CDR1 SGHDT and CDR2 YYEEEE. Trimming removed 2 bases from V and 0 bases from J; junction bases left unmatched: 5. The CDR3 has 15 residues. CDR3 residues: CASSFRASGSYEQYF. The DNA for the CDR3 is TGTGCCAGCAGCTTTCGGGCTAGCGGCTCCTACGAGCAGTACTTC.

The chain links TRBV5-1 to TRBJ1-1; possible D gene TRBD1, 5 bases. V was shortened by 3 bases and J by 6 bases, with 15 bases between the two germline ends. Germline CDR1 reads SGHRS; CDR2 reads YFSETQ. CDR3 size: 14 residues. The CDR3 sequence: CASSWTSGKPEAFF. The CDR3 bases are TGCGCCAGCAGCTGGACATCAGGGAAACCTGAAGCTTTCTTT. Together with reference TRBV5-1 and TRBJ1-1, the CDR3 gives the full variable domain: KAGVTQTPRYLIKTRGQQVTLSCSPISGHRSVSWYQQTPGQGLQFLFEYFSETQRNKGNFPGRFSGRQFSNSRSEMNVSTLELGDSALYLCASSWTSGKPEAFFGQGTRLTVV.